This TCR beta chain was retrieved from a study of vaccination effects on CD4 cells after COVID-19 (dated by TCRdb to between 2021 and 2022). The study in broad terms: Two doses of either the BNT162b2 or the mRNA-1273 mRNA SARS-CoV-2 vaccine were administered to participants. In both COVID-19 convalescent patients and infection-naive vaccine recipients, the study compared SARS-CoV-2 spike-specific CD4+ TCR repertoires from before mRNA vaccination with those from after it. A total of 10 COVID-19 convalescent patients and a few SARS-CoV-2-naive healthy vaccine recipients were included in the full study. In the study, cultures from other donors were sequenced using the Oncomine TCR Beta short-read assay on an Illumina iSeq 100. Overall results and qualifications from the work: In healthy vaccine recipients, vaccine-induced clones were almost all SARS-CoV-2 mono-reactive, with only 1 of 255 cross-reactive with common cold coronaviruses. Both infection-induced and vaccine-induced clones contracted markedly at late post-vaccination timepoints, which is consistent with waning T cell responses. The study was limited by a small number of convalescent patients, and early post-infection timepoints were lacking.

To identify antigen-specific CD4+ T cell clonotypes by their expansion, the ViraFEST assay first stimulated PBMC with viral peptide pools and then applied TCR sequencing. After approximately 11 days of culture, CD4+ T cells were isolated with the EasySep CD4+ T cell isolation kit. Healthy vaccine recipients had no prior SARS-CoV-2 infection, confirmed by negative nucleocapsid antibodies before and after vaccination. About 2 million PBMC per well were cultured in IMDM with roughly 5% human AB serum, around 9.1 IU/ml IL-2 and gentamicin, plus 10 ug/ml peptides. Half of the culture medium was replaced with fresh IL-2-containing medium on days 3 and 7. Unless otherwise noted, each peptide stimulation condition was cultured in triplicate wells. PBMC were separated from whole blood using Ficoll-Paque Plus gradient centrifugation and were then either cryopreserved at -140C or used fresh. The overlapping peptide pools covered the spike proteins of SARS-CoV-2 as well as those of the common cold coronaviruses HCoV-NL63, HCoV-OC43 and HCoV-229E. The QIAamp micro DNA kit was used to extract genomic DNA from the cultured CD4+ T cells.

A remark on this clone: This clone's antigen is unknown. No per-base quality is available; no much larger clone lies one base away.

The method was the immunoSEQ multiplex PCR assay. DNA from the cultured, isolated CD4+ T cells was subjected to TCR beta CDR3 sequencing. The authors' pipeline ran thus. Non-productive TCR sequences were removed, reads were trimmed to the CDR3 region, and CDR3s of at least 7 amino acids were retained. Antigen-specific clonotypes were identified using the MANAFEST web app by comparison of expansion in peptide wells against reference cultures. To be called positive, a clone needed expansion at FDR<0.05 compared with the reference and with all other wells, an odds ratio greater than 5, and a frequency greater than 0.1% in two replicate wells. Cross-reactive clonotypes were defined as significantly expanded in SARS-CoV-2 spike wells and in at least one common cold coronavirus spike condition. CDR3 similarity was assessed by Levenshtein distance with the stringdist R package, and unrooted trees were built with ape in R 3.6.1. TCRdb mirrors the immuneACCESS table, restricted to in-frame sequences. Some clones are absent from its copies; in checked studies, under half trace to an unresolved V gene, and the reason for the others is unknown. Clone size and V and J calls were adopted from that table, with D and trimming inferred from the DNA. In this sample the table shows about 68,000 clones, about four fifths of which occur a single time. The ten most abundant clones make up 10% to 15% of the sample.

The germline V gene specifies SGHDT as CDR1 and YYEEEE as CDR2. From its cysteine to its phenylalanine, the CDR3 spans 19 amino acids. The retained sequence is limited to the CDR3, 57 bases, with the frame set at the first base. Trimming takes 4 bases off V and 0 bases off J; junction bases not matched to a gene: 10. This TCR derives from a human donor who received a COVID-19 vaccine. The sample here was CD4+ T cells from PBMCs cultured with SARS-CoV-2 spike peptides, taken before COVID-19 vaccination. The intended sense of this specimen's cell subset or site label: SARS-CoV-2 spike overlapping peptide pool stimulation. In this chain, TRBV5-6 is recombined with TRBJ2-4, and TRBD2 matches 13 of the central bases. Here the CDR3 is given as CASSPMTSGGLLAKNIQYF. Read as DNA, the sequence is TGTGCCAGCAGCCCTATGACTAGCGGGGGGCTTTTAGCCAAAAACATTCAGTACTTC.